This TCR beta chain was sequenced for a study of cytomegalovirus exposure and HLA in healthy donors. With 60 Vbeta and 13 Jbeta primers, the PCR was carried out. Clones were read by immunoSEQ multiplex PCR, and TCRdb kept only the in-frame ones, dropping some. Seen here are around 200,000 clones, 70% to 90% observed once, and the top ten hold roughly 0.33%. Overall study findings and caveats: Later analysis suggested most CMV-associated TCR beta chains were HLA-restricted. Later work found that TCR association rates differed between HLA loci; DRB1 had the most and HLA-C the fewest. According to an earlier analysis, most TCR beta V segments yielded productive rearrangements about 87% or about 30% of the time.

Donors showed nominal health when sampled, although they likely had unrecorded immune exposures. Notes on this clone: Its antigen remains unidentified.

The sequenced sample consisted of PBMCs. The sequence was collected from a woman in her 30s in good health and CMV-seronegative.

The CDR3 DNA sequence: TGTGCCAGCAGCCGTTCAGGGGCCACTGAAGCTTTCTTT. Amino acid sequence: CASSRSGATEAFF. V gene TRBV14 combines with J gene TRBJ1-1; possibly TRBD1 for D (6 bases). V lost 4 bases to trimming and J lost 4 bases, with 10 bases between them. Germline values: CDR1 SGHDN, CDR2 FVKESK. This CDR3 is built from 13 residues.